This T cell receptor (beta chain) was documented in a study of vaccination and CD4 T cells after COVID-19. Regarding this clonotype: Its antigen is still unknown.

Described treatment: roughly 10-day PBMC culture with coronavirus spike peptide pools or control peptides (ViraFEST assay). Per-well cultures of millions of PBMCs received about 10 IU/ml IL-2 and around 9.3 ug/ml peptide pools. Cultured CD4+ T cell DNA underwent sequencing with the Oncomine TCR Beta short-read assay. Using its own MiXCR run on the PCR reads, TCRdb lists one record per CDR3 protein. The sample consists of about 3,500 distinct CDR3 sequences, less than 55% of them appearing once. The sequence was obtained from a human donor who had recovered from COVID-19. Source material: CD4+ T cells from blood, cultured in vitro.

The CDR3 is CSARDPTTSTDTQYF. CDR3 DNA: TGCAGTGCTAGAGATCCCACTACTAGCACAGATACGCAGTATTTT. This chain joins TRBV20-1 and TRBJ2-3; D uncertain. Germline assignment: CDR1 DFQATT and CDR2 SNEGSKA (reference sequence). Trimming removed 0 bases at V and 0 bases at J, with 10 bases between. The CDR3 contains 15 residues.